A selection of T cell receptor beta chains follows, all from one sample in a study of CD8+ T cells in alopecia areata. Clones were read by immunoSEQ multiplex PCR, and TCRdb kept only the in-frame ones, dropping some. Of over 80,000 clones listed, about 40% are singletons. The input for sequencing was CD8+ T cells sorted from blood, taken at week 24, from a patient treated with tofacitinib. The receptors here all came from a human donor with alopecia areata. The CDR3 runs from the conserved cysteine through the conserved F or W.

cdr3_aa: CASRIHSGQQETQYF
v_call: TRBV28
j_call: TRBJ2-5
cdr3_length: 15

cdr3_aa: CASSVEETVGSGANVLTF
v_call: TRBV9
j_call: TRBJ2-6
cdr3_length: 18

cdr3_aa: CASSQVGPSNYGYTF
v_call: TRBV4-1
j_call: TRBJ1-2
cdr3_length: 15

cdr3_aa: CASSLVGQEFYEQYF
v_call: TRBV5-1
j_call: TRBJ2-7
cdr3_length: 15

cdr3_aa: CASSQVVQRGGVVTGELFF
v_call: TRBV4-2
j_call: TRBJ2-2
cdr3_length: 19

cdr3_aa: CASSEIGSGGYGYTF
v_call: TRBV25-1
j_call: TRBJ1-2
cdr3_length: 15

cdr3_aa: CSVEGLAGNEQFF
v_call: TRBV29-1
j_call: TRBJ2-1
cdr3_length: 13

cdr3_aa: CAWNPGVNTEAFF
v_call: TRBV30
j_call: TRBJ1-1
cdr3_length: 13

cdr3_aa: CSFGTSGTYEQYF
v_call: TRBV29-1
j_call: TRBJ2-7
cdr3_length: 13

cdr3_aa: CASRWGQGGEQYF
v_call: TRBV19
j_call: TRBJ2-7
cdr3_length: 13

cdr3_aa: CASSQGLEETQYF
v_call: TRBV4-1
j_call: TRBJ2-5
cdr3_length: 13

cdr3_aa: CSVAGGKAYEQYF
v_call: TRBV29-1
j_call: TRBJ2-7
cdr3_length: 13

cdr3_aa: CASSTRLGHFRDTEAFF
v_call: TRBV27
j_call: TRBJ1-1
cdr3_length: 17

cdr3_aa: CASWTGTDTQYF
v_call: TRBV27
j_call: TRBJ2-3
cdr3_length: 12

cdr3_aa: CASSFSGSPSYNEQFF
v_call: TRBV7-9
j_call: TRBJ2-1
cdr3_length: 16

cdr3_aa: CASSKGDYEQYF
v_call: TRBV19
j_call: TRBJ2-7
cdr3_length: 12

cdr3_aa: CAISDERSTDTQYF
v_call: TRBV10-3
j_call: TRBJ2-3
cdr3_length: 14

cdr3_aa: CSLETGSSAFF
v_call: TRBV29-1
j_call: TRBJ1-1
cdr3_length: 11

cdr3_aa: CASSPRTSPYEQYF
v_call: TRBV28
j_call: TRBJ2-7
cdr3_length: 14

cdr3_aa: CASSFFTGGADGYTF
v_call: TRBV5-5
j_call: TRBJ1-2
cdr3_length: 15

cdr3_aa: CSVEEGSATGELFF
v_call: TRBV29-1
j_call: TRBJ2-2
cdr3_length: 14

cdr3_aa: CSVEGGRGYGYTF
v_call: TRBV29-1
j_call: TRBJ1-2
cdr3_length: 13

cdr3_aa: CASSWINGYTF
v_call: TRBV6-1
j_call: TRBJ1-2
cdr3_length: 11

cdr3_aa: CASSQELAGITDTQYF
v_call: TRBV4-3
j_call: TRBJ2-3
cdr3_length: 16

cdr3_aa: CSVGGDYEQYF
v_call: TRBV29-1
j_call: TRBJ2-7
cdr3_length: 11

cdr3_aa: CASNSGSSYNEQFF
v_call: TRBV19
j_call: TRBJ2-1
cdr3_length: 14

cdr3_aa: CASSSTDGTEAFF
v_call: TRBV14
j_call: TRBJ1-1
cdr3_length: 13

cdr3_aa: CASSQGHSPLHF
v_call: TRBV14
j_call: TRBJ1-6
cdr3_length: 12

cdr3_aa: CASSYGAQETQYF
v_call: TRBV27
j_call: TRBJ2-5
cdr3_length: 13

cdr3_aa: CASRGTGTANYGYTF
v_call: TRBV9
j_call: TRBJ1-2
cdr3_length: 15

cdr3_aa: CSVFGGRWNEQFF
v_call: TRBV29-1
j_call: TRBJ2-1
cdr3_length: 13

cdr3_aa: CASSPQSMNTEAFF
v_call: TRBV5-6
j_call: TRBJ1-1
cdr3_length: 14

cdr3_aa: CASSLGGGQETQYF
v_call: TRBV11-2
j_call: TRBJ2-5
cdr3_length: 14

cdr3_aa: CASSFVGSQETQYF
v_call: TRBV5-1
j_call: TRBJ2-5
cdr3_length: 14

cdr3_aa: CASSQGYEQYF
v_call: TRBV14
j_call: TRBJ2-7
cdr3_length: 11

cdr3_aa: CASGGQGVGGYTF
v_call: TRBV10-2
j_call: TRBJ1-2
cdr3_length: 13

cdr3_aa: CASSPERDRGYTF
v_call: TRBV7-8
j_call: TRBJ1-2
cdr3_length: 13

cdr3_aa: CASGAEQYF
v_call: TRBV27
j_call: TRBJ2-7
cdr3_length: 9

cdr3_aa: CASSDRVSYEQYF
v_call: TRBV28
j_call: TRBJ2-7
cdr3_length: 13

cdr3_aa: CASSQERGAQSNIQYF
v_call: TRBV4-2
j_call: TRBJ2-4
cdr3_length: 16

cdr3_aa: CSVFVLGLAGGLSYNEQFF
v_call: TRBV29-1
j_call: TRBJ2-1
cdr3_length: 19

cdr3_aa: CASSLGANQPQHF
v_call: TRBV5-1
j_call: TRBJ1-5
cdr3_length: 13

cdr3_aa: CASSSHARYEQYF
v_call: TRBV11-2
j_call: TRBJ2-7
cdr3_length: 13

cdr3_aa: CASMSRDGFRPYEQYF
v_call: TRBV27
j_call: TRBJ2-7
cdr3_length: 16

cdr3_aa: CASSVVLTTNTGELFF
v_call: TRBV9
j_call: TRBJ2-2
cdr3_length: 16

cdr3_aa: CASSETVSYGYTF
v_call: TRBV2
j_call: TRBJ1-2
cdr3_length: 13

cdr3_aa: CASSPGLAGRNEQFF
v_call: TRBV4-1
j_call: TRBJ2-1
cdr3_length: 15

cdr3_aa: CASSPPGQGNQPQHF
v_call: TRBV18
j_call: TRBJ1-5
cdr3_length: 15